The 15 T cell receptor beta chains presented below share a single source sample, sequenced in a study of cytomegalovirus exposure and HLA in healthy donors. Assay used: immunoSEQ multiplex PCR; TCRdb lists only in-frame clones, some missing. This sample has about 88,000 clones, with roughly 84% found just once. Material for sequencing was PBMCs. These receptors originate from a woman between 18 and 30 years old in good health and CMV-seropositive.

The rearrangement joins TRBV7-9 to TRBJ1-2; no definite D call. V was pared by 0 bases and J by 7 bases, with 12 bases between. The CDR3 is 14 amino acids. Germline CDR1 is SEHNR and CDR2 is FQNEAQ (reference sequence). The CDR3 nucleotides are TGTGCCAGCAGCTTAGCCGGGGATCCTGGTGGCTACACCTTC. The encoded protein is CASSLAGDPGGYTF.

The chain employs TRBV6-1 and TRBJ1-5; 9 bases line up with TRBD1. The trim removed 5 bases at V and 5 bases at J, leaving 7 bases unmatched. The germline V gene has CDR1 MNHNS and CDR2 SASEGT. This CDR3 has 15 residues. CDR3 DNA sequence: TGTGCCAGCAGTTTCTTGACAGGGGGGTATCAGCCCCAGCATTTT. Protein: CASSFLTGGYQPQHF.

This rearrangement joins TRBV7-9 to TRBJ2-7; D is uncertain. V was pared by 2 bases and J by 2 bases, with 4 bases between. The CDR3 runs 12 residues. Germline V CDR1 and CDR2: SEHNR, FQNEAQ (reference sequence). The CDR3, as DNA: TGTGCCAGCAGCTTATCAGCCTACGAGCAGTACTTC. This translates into CASSLSAYEQYF.

On this clone itself: The same CDR3 is also encoded by other DNA sequences in this sample. The J gene is TRBJ2-7, the V gene TRBV9, with 7 nucleotides matching TRBD1. Looked up from germline, CDR1 is SGDLS and CDR2 is YYNGEE. There are 14 residues in the CDR3. With 0 bases clipped from V and 4 bases from J, the junction kept 4 bases outside the gene matches. DNA of the CDR3: TGTGCCAGCAGCGTAGGGACAGGATTTTACGAGCAGTACTTC. Protein sequence: CASSVGTGFYEQYF.

V gene TRBV19 combines with J gene TRBJ2-3; D not certain. The germline V gene encodes CDR1 LNHDA and CDR2 SQIVND (reference sequence). V gave up 1 base and J gave up 3 bases, with 8 bases separating them. This CDR3 has 14 amino acids. CDR3 in DNA: TGTGCCAGTAGTATAGCCGGTTTAACAGATACGCAGTATTTT. Protein: CASSIAGLTDTQYF.

V is TRBV11-3 and J is TRBJ2-1; 7 bases agree with TRBD1. Germline lookup yields CDR1 SGHNT and CDR2 YENEEA. Germline trimming cut 5 bases from V and 0 bases from J; bases unmatched to any gene: 10. This CDR3 spans 17 amino acids. The CDR3 sequence: CASSHGQVRSSYNEQFF. Here the CDR3 DNA reads TGTGCCAGCAGCCACGGACAGGTCAGGAGCTCCTACAATGAGCAGTTCTTC.

The chain recombines TRBV27 with TRBJ2-1, with 9 bases identical to TRBD2. This CDR3 contains 15 residues. The trim removed 3 bases at V and 5 bases at J, leaving 5 bases unmatched. In germline, CDR1 is MNHEY, CDR2 SMNVEV (reference sequence). The CDR3 reads CASSFGVAGDNEQFF. The DNA of the CDR3 is TGTGCCAGCAGTTTTGGGGTAGCGGGGGACAATGAGCAGTTCTTC.

The chain combines TRBV28 with TRBJ1-2; possibly TRBD1 for D (5 bases). Germline CDR1 is MDHEN and CDR2 is SYDVKM. V shed 6 bases and J shed 7 bases, with 15 bases lying between them. CDR3 length equals 13 residues. The CDR3 is CASRTTGTRGYTF. As DNA, the CDR3 is TGTGCCAGCAGAACTACAGGAACGCGTGGCTACACCTTC.

This clone appeared once. This rearrangement joins TRBV7-3 to TRBJ1-2, with D possibly being TRBD1 (5 bases). Germline lookup yields CDR1 SGHTA and CDR2 FQGTGA. This CDR3 is built from 14 residues. V was pared by 5 bases and J by 8 bases, with 18 bases between. CDR3 bases: TGTGCCAGCAGCCTGCGCGGGACTCAGGGCGGCTACACCTTC. Translating it yields CASSLRGTQGGYTF. Complete variable domain (other parts from reference TRBV7-3 and TRBJ1-2): GAGVSQTPSNKVTEKGKYVELRCDPISGHTALYWYRQSLGQGPEFLIYFQGTGAADDSGLPNDRFFAVRPEGSVSTLKIQRTERGDSAVYLCASSLRGTQGGYTFGSGTRLTVV.

The rearrangement links TRBV9 to TRBJ2-3, with a weak D call TRBD1 (5 bases). V lost 0 bases and J lost 4, with 15 bases in between. CDR3 length equals 16 residues. CDR1 is SGDLS and CDR2 is YYNGEE in the germline V gene. Here the CDR3 DNA reads TGTGCCAGCAGCGTAGATCAGGGTAGAAGGGCAGATACGCAGTATTTT. The encoded protein is CASSVDQGRRADTQYF. The full variable domain, its missing parts supplied by reference TRBV9 and TRBJ2-3, is DSGVTQTPKHLITATGQRVTLRCSPRSGDLSVYWYQQSLDQGLQFLIQYYNGEERAKGNILERFSAQQFPDLHSELNLSSLELGDSALYFCASSVDQGRRADTQYFGPGTRLTVL.

The chain employs TRBV11-3 and TRBJ2-7; weak D call: TRBD2 (5 bases). This CDR3 is 14 amino acids long. Germline lookup yields CDR1 SGHNT and CDR2 YENEEA. V gave up 5 bases and J gave up 2 bases, with 13 bases separating them. In DNA form, the CDR3 reads TGTGCCAGCAGCACCACGGACGGGACCTACGAGCAGTACTTC. This translates into CASSTTDGTYEQYF.

This clone came up a few times. V gene TRBV4-1 combines with J gene TRBJ2-5, with D unclear. V was cut by 4 bases and J by 5 bases, with 5 bases left in between. The germline V gene has CDR1 MGHRA and CDR2 YSYEKL. This CDR3 has 11 residues. In nucleotides, the CDR3 is TGCGCCAGCAGCCGCGAGGAGACCCAGTACTTC. Encoded protein: CASSREETQYF.

The genes are TRBV7-8 and TRBJ1-6; 7 nucleotides line up with TRBD1. The CDR3 runs to 18 residues. Germline-derived CDR1 and CDR2 are SGHVS and FQNEAQ. The V gene end was trimmed by 1 base and the J gene end by 8 bases; junction bases not matched to a gene: 14. The CDR3 DNA follows: TGTGCCAGCAGCTTAGTTGCGGGGGGAGGGGGCTCGCATTCACCCCTCCACTTT. Translating it yields CASSLVAGGGGSHSPLHF. The variable domain in full, completed from reference TRBV7-8 and TRBJ1-6, reads GAGVSQSPRYKVAKRGQDVALRCDPISGHVSLFWYQQALGQGPEFLTYFQNEAQLDKSGLPSDRFFAERPEGSVSTLKIQRTQQEDSAVYLCASSLVAGGGGSHSPLHFGNGTRLTVT.

V is TRBV4-1 and J is TRBJ2-7; no clear D gene. There are 13 residues in the CDR3. With 4 bases removed from V and 4 bases from J, the gap between germline ends came to 11 bases. The germline V gene has CDR1 MGHRA and CDR2 YSYEKL. CDR3 in DNA: TGCGCCAGCAGCCGAATCACAGAGTACGAGCAGTACTTC. It translates to CASSRITEYEQYF.

V usage is TRBV6-1 and J usage is TRBJ1-6; TRBD1 aligns across 7 bases. CDR3 length: 17 residues. V lost 4 bases, J lost 5 bases, and 11 bases stayed unmatched. The germline gives CDR1 MNHNS, CDR2 SASEGT. As DNA, the CDR3 is TGTGCCAGCAGTGCCCAACCCGGGACAGACAATAATTCACCCCTCCACTTT. Translating gives CASSAQPGTDNNSPLHF.